This TCR beta chain is from a study of T cell repertoires in cytomegalovirus infection. TCRdb processed the reads anew with MiXCR; each CDR3 protein has one entry. In the table there are roughly 230,000 distinct CDR3 sequences, 22% of which are singletons. CDR3 size: 13 residues. The V gene lost 7 bases and the J gene lost 5 bases, with 12 bases spanning the gap. The germline V gene has CDR1 SEHNR and CDR2 FQNEAQ (reference sequence). The clonotype originates from a human donor in good health (CMV status not recorded). Some clones in this sample may be carry-over from other donors' samples. V and J are TRBV7-9 and TRBJ1-5; D remains unclear. What was sequenced was CD8+ T cells from PBMCs. The CDR3 DNA sequence: TGTGCCAGCACCAAAGAGGGTGATCAGCCCCAGCATTTT. Translated: CASTKEGDQPQHF.